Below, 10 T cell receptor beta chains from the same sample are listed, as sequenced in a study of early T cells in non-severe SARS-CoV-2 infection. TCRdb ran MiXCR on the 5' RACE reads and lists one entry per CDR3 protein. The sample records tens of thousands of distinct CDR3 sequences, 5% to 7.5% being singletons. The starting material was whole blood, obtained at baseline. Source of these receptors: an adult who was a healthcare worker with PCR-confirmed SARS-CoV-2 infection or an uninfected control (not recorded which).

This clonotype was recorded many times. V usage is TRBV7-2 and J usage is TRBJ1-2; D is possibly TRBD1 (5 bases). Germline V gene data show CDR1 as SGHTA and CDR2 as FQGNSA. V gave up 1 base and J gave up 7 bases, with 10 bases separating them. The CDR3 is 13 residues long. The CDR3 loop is CASSLVGGAGYTF. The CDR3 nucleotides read TGTGCCAGCAGCTTAGTTGGAGGGGCTGGCTACACCTTC.

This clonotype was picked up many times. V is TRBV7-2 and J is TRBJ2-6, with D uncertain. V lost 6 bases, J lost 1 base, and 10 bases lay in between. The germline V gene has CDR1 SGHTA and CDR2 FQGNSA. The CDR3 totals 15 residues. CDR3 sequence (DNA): TGTGCCAGCAGTCCAAACAGATCTGGGGCCAACGTCCTGACTTTC. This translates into CASSPNRSGANVLTF.

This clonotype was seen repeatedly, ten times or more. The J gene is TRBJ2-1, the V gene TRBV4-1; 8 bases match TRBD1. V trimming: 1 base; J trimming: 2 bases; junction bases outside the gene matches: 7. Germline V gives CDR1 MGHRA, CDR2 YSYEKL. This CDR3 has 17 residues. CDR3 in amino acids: CASSQGHGQGAYNEQFF. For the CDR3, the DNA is TGCGCCAGCAGCCAAGGTCACGGACAGGGAGCCTACAATGAGCAGTTCTTC.

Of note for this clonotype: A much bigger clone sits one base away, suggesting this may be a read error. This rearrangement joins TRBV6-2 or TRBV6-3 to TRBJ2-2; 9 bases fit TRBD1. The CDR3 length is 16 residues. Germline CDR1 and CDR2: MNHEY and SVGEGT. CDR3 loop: CANSENRGPNTGELFF. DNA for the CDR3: TGTGCCAACAGTGAGAACAGGGGGCCGAACACCGGGGAGCTGTTTTTT.

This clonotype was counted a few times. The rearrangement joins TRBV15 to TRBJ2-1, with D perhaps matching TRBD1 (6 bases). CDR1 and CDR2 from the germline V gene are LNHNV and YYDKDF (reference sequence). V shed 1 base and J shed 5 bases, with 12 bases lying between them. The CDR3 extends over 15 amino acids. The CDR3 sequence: CATSRGQGYNNEQFF. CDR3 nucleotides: TGTGCCACCAGCAGAGGGCAGGGGTACAACAATGAGCAGTTCTTC.

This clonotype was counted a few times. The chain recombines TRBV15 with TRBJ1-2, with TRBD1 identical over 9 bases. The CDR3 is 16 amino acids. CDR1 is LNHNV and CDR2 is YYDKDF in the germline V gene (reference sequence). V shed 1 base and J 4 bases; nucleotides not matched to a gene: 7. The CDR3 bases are TGTGCCACCAGCAGAGGAGGACAGGGGAGAATCTATGGCTACACCTTC. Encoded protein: CATSRGGQGRIYGYTF. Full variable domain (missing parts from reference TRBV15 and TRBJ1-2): DAMVIQNPRYQVTQFGKPVTLSCSQTLNHNVMYWYQQKSSQAPKLLFHYYDKDFNNEADTPDNFQSRRPNTSFCFLDIRSPGLGDTAMYLCATSRGGQGRIYGYTFGSGTRLTVV.

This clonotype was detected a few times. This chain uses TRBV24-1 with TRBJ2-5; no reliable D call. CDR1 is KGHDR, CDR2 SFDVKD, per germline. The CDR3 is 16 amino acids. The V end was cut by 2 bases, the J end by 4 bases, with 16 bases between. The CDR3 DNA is TGTGCCACCAGTGATTCACCGGGCCTCCGAGGAGAGACCCAGTACTTC. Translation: CATSDSPGLRGETQYF.

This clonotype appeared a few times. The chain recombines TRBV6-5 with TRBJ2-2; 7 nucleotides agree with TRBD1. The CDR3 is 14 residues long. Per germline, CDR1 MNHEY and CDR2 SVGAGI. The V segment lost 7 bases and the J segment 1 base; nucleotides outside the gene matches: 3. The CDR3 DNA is TGTGCCAGCAAAAGGGACAGGAACACCGGGGAGCTGTTTTTT. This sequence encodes CASKRDRNTGELFF.

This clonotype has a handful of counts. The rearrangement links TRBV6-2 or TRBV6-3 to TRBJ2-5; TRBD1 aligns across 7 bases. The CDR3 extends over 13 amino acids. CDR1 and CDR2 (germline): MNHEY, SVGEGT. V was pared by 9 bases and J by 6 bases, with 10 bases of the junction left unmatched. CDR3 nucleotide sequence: TGTGCCAGGAATAACCGACAGGGACAGACCCAGTACTTC. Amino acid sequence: CARNNRQGQTQYF.

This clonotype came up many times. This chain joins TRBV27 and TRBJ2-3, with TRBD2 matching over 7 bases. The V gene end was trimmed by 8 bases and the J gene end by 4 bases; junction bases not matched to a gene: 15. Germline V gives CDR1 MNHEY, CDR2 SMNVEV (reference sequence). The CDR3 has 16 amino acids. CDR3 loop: CASRFLGGRGADTQYF. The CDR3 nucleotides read TGTGCCAGCCGATTCCTAGGTGGGAGGGGCGCAGATACGCAGTATTTT.